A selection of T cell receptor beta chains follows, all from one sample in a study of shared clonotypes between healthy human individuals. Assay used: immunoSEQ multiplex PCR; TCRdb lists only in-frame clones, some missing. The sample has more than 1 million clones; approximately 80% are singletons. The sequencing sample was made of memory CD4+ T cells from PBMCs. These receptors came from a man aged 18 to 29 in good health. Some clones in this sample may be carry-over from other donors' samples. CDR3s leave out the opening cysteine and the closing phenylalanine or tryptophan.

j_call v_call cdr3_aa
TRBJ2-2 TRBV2 ASMGGMNTGELF
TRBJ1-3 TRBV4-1 ASSQHTGTGVGNTIY
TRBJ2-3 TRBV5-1 ASSLALAQPNTDTQY
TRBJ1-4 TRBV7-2 ASSLGSVGEKLF
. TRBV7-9 ASSSQSGGRAMDEQY
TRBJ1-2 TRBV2 ASSDPRGGGNYGYT
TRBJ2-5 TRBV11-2 ASSLLAGAFGQY
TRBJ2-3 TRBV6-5 ASRQPSTDTQY
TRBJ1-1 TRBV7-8 ASSQSAGLGEAF
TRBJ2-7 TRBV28 ASTLRGGLSYEQY
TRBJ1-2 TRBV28 ASLEDSPRGYT
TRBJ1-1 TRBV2 ASSEVRAWAF
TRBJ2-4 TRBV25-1 ASSDPTGAKNIQY
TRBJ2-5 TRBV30 AWGGVDRETQY
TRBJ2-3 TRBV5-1 ASSWGGWTDTQY
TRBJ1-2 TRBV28 ASRPQPGQGDYGYT
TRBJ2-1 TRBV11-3 ASSPAGGPVSYNEQF
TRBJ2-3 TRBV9 ASSVDSRVDTQY
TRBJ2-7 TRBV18 ASSPTDASPEQY
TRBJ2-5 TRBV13 ASSLGSEETQY
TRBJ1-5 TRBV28 ASTTFGGLGNQPQH
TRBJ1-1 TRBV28 ASVLGELAF
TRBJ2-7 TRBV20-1 SAQDRAPY